Below, 27 T cell receptor beta chains from the same sample are listed, as sequenced in a study of Tregs in tolerant kidney transplant recipients. Sequencing used immunoSEQ multiplex PCR; TCRdb keeps in-frame clones, though not all of them. The sample holds about 240,000 clones, 84% seen once. The source material was CD4+ T cells from blood. These receptors originate from a human donor in good health.

This clone was counted only a few times. The V and J genes are TRBV27 and TRBJ1-5; weak D call: TRBD1 (6 bases). V gave up 10 bases and J gave up 3 bases, with 10 bases separating them. The CDR3 has 12 residues. The germline V gene encodes CDR1 MNHEY and CDR2 SMNVEV (reference sequence). This CDR3 reads CATGGLNQPQHF. CDR3 sequence (DNA): TGTGCCACGGGGGGCCTCAATCAGCCCCAGCATTTT.

This chain joins TRBV5-4 and TRBJ1-3; D not resolved. The germline V gene encodes CDR1 SGHNT and CDR2 YYREEE (reference sequence). CDR3 length: 15 amino acids. V dropped 4 bases and J dropped 0 bases, with 11 bases sitting between them. As DNA, the CDR3 is TGTGCCAGCAGCCGGGATATGGTCTCTGGAAACACCATATATTTT. Translated, it gives CASSRDMVSGNTIYF.

This clone was detected only once. J is TRBJ1-5 and V is TRBV19, with D possibly TRBD1 on 6 matching bases. This CDR3 has 12 residues. With 5 bases removed from V and 6 bases from J, the gap between germline ends came to 8 bases. The germline gives CDR1 LNHDA, CDR2 SQIVND (reference sequence). CDR3 sequence reads: CASSPQGQPQHF. For the CDR3, the DNA is TGTGCCAGTAGTCCACAGGGTCAGCCCCAGCATTTT.

The chain joins TRBV6-1 to TRBJ1-2, with TRBD1 as a possible D gene (5 bases). The CDR3 is 16 amino acids. The germline V gene has CDR1 MNHNS and CDR2 SASEGT. V lost 3 bases to trimming and J lost 0 bases, with 14 bases between them. Here the CDR3 DNA reads TGTGCCAGCAGTGAGATAGGGACGGGTGCTAACTATGGCTACACCTTC. It translates to CASSEIGTGANYGYTF.

This clone has more than one count but fewer than ten. V gene TRBV11-2 combines with J gene TRBJ2-7; 7 bases are shared with TRBD2. J gave up 0 bases and V 1 base, and 6 bases lay outside the gene matches. The CDR3 totals 16 residues. Germline lookup yields CDR1 SGHAT and CDR2 FQNNGV. CDR3 sequence reads: CASSLGFQRGSYEQYF. The CDR3 DNA reads as TGTGCCAGCAGCTTAGGATTCCAGCGGGGCTCCTACGAGCAGTACTTC.

The rearrangement uses TRBV28 and TRBJ2-5; D ambiguous. The CDR3 runs 15 residues. CDR1 is MDHEN, CDR2 SYDVKM, per germline. V lost 5 bases to trimming and J lost 5 bases, with 18 bases between them. The CDR3 loop reads CASSVARAMWETQYF. The DNA for the CDR3 is TGTGCCAGCAGTGTGGCCCGAGCAATGTGGGAGACCCAGTACTTC.

The CDR3 DNA is TGTGCCAGCAGCCCAGACAGAAACTATGGCTACACCTTC. Encoded protein: CASSPDRNYGYTF. The chain carries TRBV7-8 and TRBJ1-2, with TRBD1 as a possible D gene (5 bases). Germline lookup yields CDR1 SGHVS and CDR2 FQNEAQ. Trimming took 5 bases from V and 2 from J, leaving 9 bases between them. This CDR3 is built from 13 residues.

The chain has TRBV27 and TRBJ2-1, with a tentative D call TRBD1 (6 bases). The CDR3 has 18 residues. The germline V gene has CDR1 MNHEY and CDR2 SMNVEV (reference sequence). V shed 3 bases and J shed 0 bases, with 18 bases lying between them. The CDR3 sequence is CASSFSQGLADSYNEQFF. Written as DNA, the CDR3 is TGTGCCAGCAGTTTCTCCCAGGGGCTAGCAGACTCCTACAATGAGCAGTTCTTC.

The chain couples TRBV7-2 to TRBJ2-5; D remains ambiguous. This CDR3 has 14 residues. V lost 3 bases to trimming and J lost 4 bases, with 12 bases between them. The germline gives CDR1 SGHTA, CDR2 FQGNSA. The CDR3 loop reads CASSLIDQTETQYF. CDR3 sequence (DNA): TGTGCCAGCAGCTTGATTGACCAGACAGAGACCCAGTACTTC.

The chain recombines TRBV7-8 with TRBJ1-4, with D uncertain. The CDR3 runs 15 residues. V shed 1 base and J shed 5 bases, with 11 bases lying between them. CDR1 is SGHVS, CDR2 FQNEAQ, per germline. The CDR3 DNA is TGTGCCAGCAGCTTAGAAAATACGGGGAATGAAAAACTGTTTTTT. This sequence encodes CASSLENTGNEKLFF.

A note on this clone: An end of the junction differs from the germline gene, which may be a read error. In nucleotides, the CDR3 is TGTGCCAGTAGTCGGAACAGGGGGCTAAGCGGAAGCACCATATATTTT. It is translated as CASSRNRGLSGSTIYF. This sequence joins TRBV19 and TRBJ1-3; 9 bases agree with TRBD1. Germline CDR1 and CDR2: LNHDA and SQIVND (reference sequence). The CDR3 totals 16 residues. Supplemented by reference TRBV19 and TRBJ1-3, the full variable domain reads DGGITQSPKYLFRKEGQNVTLSCEQNLNHDAMYWYRQDPGQGLRLIYYSQIVNDFQKGDIAEGYSVSREKKESFPLTVTSAQKNPTAFYLCASSRNRGLSGSTIYFGEGSWLTVV.

The rearrangement uses TRBV29-1 and TRBJ2-1, with TRBD2 matching over 13 bases. V was clipped by 6 bases and J by 4 bases; unmatched bases: 9. This CDR3 contains 16 residues. CDR1 and CDR2 from the germline V gene are SQVTM and ANQGSEA. The CDR3 DNA is TGCAGCGTGGACGGACTAGCGGGAGTTGGTTACAATGAGCAGTTCTTC. It translates to CSVDGLAGVGYNEQFF.

The sample holds a few counts of this clone. This chain joins TRBV29-1 and TRBJ1-1, with D hard to call. Germline V gives CDR1 SQVTM, CDR2 ANQGSEA. CDR3 length: 12 amino acids. Trimming shortened V by 3 bases and J by 6 bases, and 11 bases separated the two germline ends. Here the CDR3 reads CSVDTHGPEAFF. The CDR3, as DNA: TGCAGCGTTGATACTCACGGACCTGAAGCTTTCTTT.

The chain uses TRBV5-1 and TRBJ1-2, with TRBD1 identical over 12 bases. CDR3 size: 14 residues. Germline lookup yields CDR1 SGHRS and CDR2 YFSETQ. The ends lost 3 bases at V and 8 bases at J; junction bases unmatched: 5. The CDR3 is CASSWGTGGSGYTF. CDR3 bases: TGCGCCAGCAGCTGGGGGACAGGGGGCTCAGGCTACACCTTC.

For the CDR3, the DNA is TGCGCCAGCAGCTTGGGCGGGGAGCTACAGACCCAGTACTTC. It encodes CASSLGGELQTQYF. The V gene is TRBV5-1, the J gene TRBJ2-5, with TRBD2 as a possible D gene (6 bases). This CDR3 has 14 residues. V was clipped by 0 bases and J by 6 bases, with 12 bases between them. CDR1 and CDR2 (germline): SGHRS, YFSETQ.

This clone occurred once. The chain employs TRBV19 and TRBJ2-5, with D tentatively TRBD1 or TRBD2 (5 bases each). CDR1 and CDR2 (germline): LNHDA, SQIVND (reference sequence). Between the trimmed V and J ends, which lost 5 bases and 5 bases, there was a span of 15 bases. CDR3 length equals 14 residues. CDR3 residues: CASSRAGWDETQYF. In nucleotides, the CDR3 is TGTGCCAGTAGTCGGGCAGGGTGGGACGAGACCCAGTACTTC.

Points on this clone: This specimen includes other DNA sequences encoding the same CDR3. The J gene is TRBJ2-5, the V gene TRBV30; weak D call: TRBD2 (7 bases). CDR1 is GTSNPN and CDR2 is SVGIG in the germline V gene (reference sequence). The CDR3 sequence is 12 residues long. V gave up 1 base and J gave up 6 bases, with 9 bases separating them. Written as DNA, the CDR3 is TGTGCCTGGAGTGGGGGGGGCCAGACCCAGTACTTC. As protein: CAWSGGGQTQYF.

The chain links TRBV19 to TRBJ2-7; TRBD2 matches 9 bases. The CDR3 contains 15 residues. The germline gives CDR1 LNHDA, CDR2 SQIVND (reference sequence). The J segment lost 2 bases and the V segment lost 4 bases, leaving 6 bases of the junction unmatched. The CDR3 is CASSTKREDPYEQYF. The DNA of the CDR3 is TGTGCCAGTAGTACCAAGCGGGAGGACCCCTACGAGCAGTACTTC.

As DNA, the CDR3 is TGTGCCAGCAGCTCACCGGGACGGAATGTGTACGAGCAGTACTTC. Translating gives CASSSPGRNVYEQYF. This chain connects TRBV11-2 to TRBJ2-7; D assignment may be TRBD1 or TRBD2 (5 bases each). The CDR3 length is 15 residues. The germline V and J ends were trimmed by 4 bases and 4 bases, with 17 bases remaining between them. CDR1 and CDR2 from the germline V gene are SGHAT and FQNNGV. The variable domain in full, completed from reference TRBV11-2 and TRBJ2-7, reads EAGVAQSPRYKIIEKRQSVAFWCNPISGHATLYWYQQILGQGPKLLIQFQNNGVVDDSQLPKDRFSAERLKGVDSTLKIQPAKLEDSAVYLCASSSPGRNVYEQYFGPGTRLTVT.

The chain is built from TRBV18 and TRBJ1-4; D might be TRBD1 (6 bases). Deletions cut 3 bases from V and 7 bases from J, with 15 bases between. The CDR3 is 15 residues long. Germline CDR1 reads KGHSH; CDR2 reads LQKENI. The CDR3 DNA sequence: TGTGCCAGCTCACCCCAGGGGATGGCTAGTGAAAAACTGTTTTTT. It codes for CASSPQGMASEKLFF.

The chain has TRBV6-5 and TRBJ2-7, with D perhaps TRBD2 (6 bases). The germline CDR1 and CDR2 sequences are MNHEY and SVGAGI. This CDR3 spans 13 amino acids. The ends were cut back, 8 bases at V and 2 bases at J, with 13 bases in the middle. The CDR3 DNA sequence: TGTGCCAGCGCAGCGGGCTTAACCTACGAGCAGTACTTC. Amino acid sequence: CASAAGLTYEQYF.

V usage is TRBV11-2 and J usage is TRBJ1-1, with D unclear. The ends were cut back, 1 base at V and 3 bases at J, with 12 bases in the middle. Germline V lookup: CDR1 SGHAT, CDR2 FQNNGV. The CDR3 covers 15 residues. The CDR3: CASSLVARYDTEAFF. DNA of the CDR3: TGTGCCAGCAGCTTAGTGGCCAGATATGACACTGAAGCTTTCTTT.

This chain links TRBV7-8 with TRBJ2-7; the D is unclear. CDR1 and CDR2 from the germline V gene are SGHVS and FQNEAQ. V was pared by 0 bases and J by 2 bases, with 5 bases between. The CDR3 runs to 13 residues. CDR3 bases: TGTGCCAGCAGCTTAGCTGCAACCTACGAGCAGTACTTC. This gives the protein CASSLAATYEQYF.

The CDR3 loop is CASSLGGWGGINEQYF. As DNA, the CDR3 is TGTGCCAGCAGCTTAGGTGGTTGGGGCGGGATCAACGAGCAGTACTTC. This chain joins TRBV7-9 and TRBJ2-7, with D possibly matching TRBD2 (6 bases). Trimming left V 1 base short and J 5 bases short, with 18 bases between. The CDR3 has 16 amino acids. CDR1 is SEHNR and CDR2 is FQNEAQ in the germline V gene (reference sequence).

This chain joins TRBV5-8 and TRBJ2-1; 9 bases are a match to TRBD2. From germline, CDR1 is SGHTS and CDR2 YDEGEE. This CDR3 is built from 15 residues. Losses at the gene ends were 2 bases for V and 9 bases for J; bases not matched to a gene: 9. The CDR3 here is CASSFGTSTRPEQFF. In DNA, the CDR3 is TGTGCCAGCAGCTTTGGGACTAGCACCCGCCCTGAGCAGTTCTTC. Based on the CDR3 plus reference TRBV5-8 and TRBJ2-1, the full variable domain is EAGVTQSPTHLIKTRGQQATLRCSPISGHTSVYWYQQALGLGLQFLLWYDEGEERNRGNFPPRFSGRQFPNYSSELNVNALELEDSALYLCASSFGTSTRPEQFFGPGTRLTVL.

The chain joins TRBV18 to TRBJ2-3, with D possibly TRBD1 on 6 matching bases. This CDR3 spans 14 amino acids. V was shortened by 2 bases and J by 3 bases, with 9 bases between the two germline ends. Germline V gene lookup returns CDR1 KGHSH and CDR2 LQKENI. The CDR3 DNA reads TGTGCCAGCTCACCAGGGGGCCGGACAGATACGCAGTATTTT. Protein product: CASSPGGRTDTQYF.

The rearrangement joins TRBV6-1 to TRBJ2-3; 11 bases are a match to TRBD2. Trimming removed 8 bases from V and 6 bases from J; junction bases left unmatched: 4. Germline CDR1 is MNHNS and CDR2 is SASEGT. This CDR3 has 13 residues. This CDR3 is CASLGLAGDTQYF. The CDR3 bases are TGTGCCAGCCTCGGACTAGCGGGCGATACGCAGTATTTT.